The 20 T cell receptor beta chains below all came from one sample that was sequenced in a study of OX40 agonist ivuxolimab in advanced cancers. Data came from immunoSEQ multiplex PCR; TCRdb stores just in-frame clones and leaves some out. The profile covers about 68,000 clones, with 91% appearing a single time and around 0.28% taken by the ten largest. This specimen was CD4+ or CD8+ T cells sorted from blood, taken in a trial of the OX40 agonist ivuxolimab. These receptors all stem from an adult with an advanced solid tumor such as melanoma, head and neck, liver or kidney cancer.

The chain carries TRBV11-2 and TRBJ2-2; 8 bases align to TRBD2. CDR3 length equals 15 residues. With 5 bases clipped from V and 2 bases from J, the junction kept 4 bases outside the gene matches. Per the germline V gene, CDR1 is SGHAT and CDR2 is FQNNGV. CDR3 residues: CASSPIAGNTGELFF. In nucleotides, the CDR3 is TGTGCCAGCAGCCCAATAGCGGGAAACACCGGGGAGCTGTTTTTT.

The chain uses TRBV19 and TRBJ1-3; D not resolved. This CDR3 is 16 amino acids long. V gave up 4 bases and J gave up 4 bases, with 17 bases separating them. From germline, CDR1 is LNHDA and CDR2 SQIVND (reference sequence). The CDR3 here is CASSNPGPGEGNTIYF. The DNA of the CDR3 is TGTGCCAGTAGTAACCCGGGCCCTGGAGAGGGAAACACCATATATTTT.

This chain connects TRBV19 to TRBJ2-5, with 7 bases that match TRBD1. The J call is doubtful: the DNA matches TRBJ2-7 better. Germline values: CDR1 LNHDA, CDR2 SQIVND (reference sequence). CDR3 size: 14 residues. CDR3 sequence reads: CASSPRQGFYEQYF. The CDR3 bases are TGTGCCAGTAGTCCCCGACAGGGATTCTACGAGCAGTACTTC.

In this sample, this clone turned up once. The rearrangement joins TRBV5-1 to TRBJ2-3; 12 bases line up with TRBD2. Germline CDR1 SGHRS, CDR2 YFSETQ. V gave up 0 bases and J gave up 4 bases; unmatched junction bases: 6. The CDR3 is 17 amino acids. The CDR3 reads CASSLAASGRGADTQYF. CDR3 nucleotide sequence: TGCGCCAGCAGCTTGGCGGCTAGCGGGAGGGGTGCAGATACGCAGTATTTT.

The chain employs TRBV28 and TRBJ2-2; 7 nucleotides agree with TRBD2. V dropped 7 bases and J dropped 0; count of bases not matched to a gene: 8. From germline, CDR1 is MDHEN and CDR2 SYDVKM. The CDR3 extends over 16 amino acids. The DNA of the CDR3 is TGTGCCAGCACCCCTAGCGGAAGTTCGAACACCGGGGAGCTGTTTTTT. This sequence encodes CASTPSGSSNTGELFF.

The chain recombines TRBV5-1 with TRBJ2-6; TRBD1 matches 7 bases. Germline-derived CDR1 and CDR2 are SGHRS and YFSETQ. The CDR3 is 15 residues long. V shed 4 bases and J 1 base; nucleotides not matched to a gene: 2. CDR3 amino acids: CASSATGSGANVLTF. DNA of the CDR3: TGCGCCAGCAGCGCGACAGGGTCTGGGGCCAACGTCCTGACTTTC.

This clone was seen a single time. The V gene is TRBV28, the J gene TRBJ1-3; D is perhaps TRBD1 (6 bases). This CDR3 is built from 16 residues. V was shortened by 5 bases and J by 4 bases, with 18 bases between the two germline ends. Germline V gene lookup returns CDR1 MDHEN and CDR2 SYDVKM. The CDR3 DNA reads TGTGCCAGCAGTCCGCCTCCCGGGACACCAGGAAACACCATATATTTT. Translated, it gives CASSPPPGTPGNTIYF. Full variable domain (outside the CDR3, taken from reference TRBV28 and TRBJ1-3): DVKVTQSSRYLVKRTGEKVFLECVQDMDHENMFWYRQDPGLGLRLIYFSYDVKMKEKGDIPEGYSVSREKKERFSLILESASTNQTSMYLCASSPPPGTPGNTIYFGEGSWLTVV.

This clone was seen only once. This chain links TRBV19 with TRBJ1-1, with D unresolved. Germline V gene data show CDR1 as LNHDA and CDR2 as SQIVND (reference sequence). Trimming left V 6 bases short and J 1 base short, with 9 bases between. CDR3 length equals 13 residues. This CDR3 reads CASRARGNTEAFF. The CDR3 nucleotides are TGTGCCAGTAGGGCCCGGGGGAACACTGAAGCTTTCTTT.

The rearrangement joins TRBV6-5 to TRBJ2-5, with 9 nucleotides matching TRBD2. The CDR3 has 16 amino acids. J was trimmed by 1 base and V by 0 bases; bases with no gene match: 3. The germline V gene encodes CDR1 MNHEY and CDR2 SVGAGI. CDR3 sequence (DNA): TGTGCCAGCAGTTACTCGGCTAGCGGGATCCAAGAGACCCAGTACTTC. Translation gives CASSYSASGIQETQYF.

V is TRBV27 and J is TRBJ2-4, with 9 bases lining up with TRBD1. The germline CDR1 and CDR2 sequences are MNHEY and SMNVEV (reference sequence). After removal of 5 bases from V and 0 bases from J, the junction contained 5 bases not matched to a gene. The CDR3 has 16 residues. CDR3 sequence (DNA): TGTGCCAGCAGTACGACAGGGGGAATAGCCAAAAACATTCAGTACTTC. Translation gives CASSTTGGIAKNIQYF.

The V gene is TRBV15, the J gene TRBJ1-1; 9 bases are shared with TRBD1. Per the germline V gene, CDR1 is LNHNV and CDR2 is YYDKDF (reference sequence). J lost 2 bases, V lost 6 bases, and 13 bases had no gene match. This CDR3 has 17 residues. In nucleotides, the CDR3 is TGTGCCACCAGGACATCGGGACAGGGAAAGTTTAACACTGAAGCTTTCTTT. As protein: CATRTSGQGKFNTEAFF.

The chain carries TRBV5-4 and TRBJ2-7; 11 nucleotides line up with TRBD1. The CDR3 loop spans 15 amino acids. V lost 7 bases to trimming and J lost 3 bases; unmatched junction nucleotides: 9. Germline lookup yields CDR1 SGHNT and CDR2 YYREEE (reference sequence). The CDR3 coding sequence is TGTGCCAGCGGTTGGACAGGGGGCAATGTCTACGAGCAGTACTTC. It yields the protein CASGWTGGNVYEQYF.

CDR3 in DNA: TGTGCCAGCAGCTTAGCGCCGGACAGTCGTGGAAACACCATATATTTT. Amino acids: CASSLAPDSRGNTIYF. This rearrangement joins TRBV7-2 to TRBJ1-3, with D possibly TRBD1 on 6 matching bases. The length of the CDR3 is 16 residues. The V and J ends lost 0 bases and 3 bases respectively, with 12 bases between them. The germline gives CDR1 SGHTA, CDR2 FQGNSA.

The gene calls are TRBV6-1 and TRBJ2-7; maybe TRBD2 (6 bases). Trimming removed 7 bases from V and 1 base from J, with 14 bases in between. CDR1 and CDR2 from the germline V gene are MNHNS and SASEGT. The CDR3 sequence is 14 residues long. The chain's CDR3 is CASNGGTGSYEQYF. In nucleotides, the CDR3 is TGTGCCAGCAATGGCGGGACCGGATCCTACGAGCAGTACTTC.

The chain has TRBV5-4 and TRBJ2-2; D call uncertain. This CDR3 spans 15 amino acids. Germline CDR1 is SGHNT and CDR2 is YYREEE (reference sequence). With 0 bases removed from V and 3 bases from J, the gap between germline ends came to 9 bases. Here the CDR3 DNA reads TGTGCCAGCAGCTTGGCCGGCAGCCACACCGGGGAGCTGTTTTTT. Amino acid sequence: CASSLAGSHTGELFF.

V gene TRBV29-1 combines with J gene TRBJ2-1; D ambiguous. V lost 2 bases, J lost 4 bases, and 9 bases lay in between. This CDR3 has 13 residues. From germline, CDR1 is SQVTM and CDR2 ANQGSEA. The CDR3 is CSVESGSYNEQFF. CDR3 DNA: TGCAGCGTTGAAAGTGGGTCATACAATGAGCAGTTCTTC.

The chain employs TRBV5-1 and TRBJ2-2; D gene ambiguous. The germline V gene encodes CDR1 SGHRS and CDR2 YFSETQ. This CDR3 has 15 residues. Trimming removed 1 base at V and 2 bases at J, with 9 bases between. CDR3 protein: CASSLSALNTGELFF. The CDR3, as DNA: TGCGCCAGCAGCTTGAGTGCCCTCAACACCGGGGAGCTGTTTTTT.

The chain combines TRBV7-2 with TRBJ2-5; TRBD1 matches 9 bases. Germline CDR1 and CDR2: SGHTA and FQGNSA. V lost 5 bases and J lost 5; bases outside the gene matches: 9. This CDR3 has 15 residues. CDR3 region: CASSPDRGSWETQYF. DNA of the CDR3: TGTGCCAGCAGCCCCGACAGGGGGTCTTGGGAGACCCAGTACTTC.

J is TRBJ2-7 and V is TRBV28; no reliable D call. V gave up 11 bases and J gave up 3 bases, with 17 bases separating them. The CDR3 is made up of 13 amino acids. The V gene's germline CDR1 is MDHEN and CDR2 SYDVKM. CDR3 protein: CASLGYGGYEQYF. CDR3 DNA: TGTGCCTCGCTGGGATACGGCGGCTACGAGCAGTACTTC.

The rearrangement uses TRBV11-3 and TRBJ2-1; D gene uncertain. V was trimmed by 1 base and J by 5 bases, leaving 3 bases between them. The CDR3 is 12 amino acids. Germline loops: CDR1 SGHNT, CDR2 YENEEA. CDR3 in DNA: TGTGCCAGCAGCTTAGTACACAATGAGCAGTTCTTC. This sequence encodes CASSLVHNEQFF.